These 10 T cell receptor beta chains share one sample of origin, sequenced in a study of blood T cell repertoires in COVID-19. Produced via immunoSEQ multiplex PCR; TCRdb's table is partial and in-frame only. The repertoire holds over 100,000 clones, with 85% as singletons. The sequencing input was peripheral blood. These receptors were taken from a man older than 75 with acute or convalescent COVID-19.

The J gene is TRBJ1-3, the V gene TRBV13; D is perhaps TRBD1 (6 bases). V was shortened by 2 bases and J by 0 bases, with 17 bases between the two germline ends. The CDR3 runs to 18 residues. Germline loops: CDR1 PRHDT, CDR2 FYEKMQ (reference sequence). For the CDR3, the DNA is TGTGCCAGCAGCTTATGGGGGAAGGCAGGGGTCTCTGGAAACACCATATATTTT. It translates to CASSLWGKAGVSGNTIYF.

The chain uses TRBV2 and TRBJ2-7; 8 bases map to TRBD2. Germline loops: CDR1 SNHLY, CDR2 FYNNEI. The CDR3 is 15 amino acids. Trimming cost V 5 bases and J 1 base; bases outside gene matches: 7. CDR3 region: CASSPLLAGSYEQYF. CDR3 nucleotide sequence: TGTGCCAGCAGTCCCCTGCTAGCGGGTTCCTACGAGCAGTACTTC.

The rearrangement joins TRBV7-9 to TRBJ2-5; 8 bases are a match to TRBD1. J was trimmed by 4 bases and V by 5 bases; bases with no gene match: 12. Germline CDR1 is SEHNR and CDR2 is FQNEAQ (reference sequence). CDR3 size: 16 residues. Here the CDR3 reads CASSPGGAGSRETQYF. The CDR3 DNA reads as TGTGCCAGCAGCCCAGGGGGCGCCGGTTCTCGAGAGACCCAGTACTTC.

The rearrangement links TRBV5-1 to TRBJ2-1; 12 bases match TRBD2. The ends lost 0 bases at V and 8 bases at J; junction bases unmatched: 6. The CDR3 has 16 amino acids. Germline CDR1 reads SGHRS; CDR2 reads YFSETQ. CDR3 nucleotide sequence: TGCGCCAGCAGCTTGGCCCCTAGCGGGGGGGTGGATGAGCAGTTCTTC. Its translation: CASSLAPSGGVDEQFF.

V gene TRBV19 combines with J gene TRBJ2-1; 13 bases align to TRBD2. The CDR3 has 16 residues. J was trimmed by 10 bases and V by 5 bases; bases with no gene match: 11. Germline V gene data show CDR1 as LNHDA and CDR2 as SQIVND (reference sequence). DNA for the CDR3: TGTGCCAGTAGTCCGACTAGCGGGGGGTTCGCGGGCGAGCAGTTCTTC. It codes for CASSPTSGGFAGEQFF.

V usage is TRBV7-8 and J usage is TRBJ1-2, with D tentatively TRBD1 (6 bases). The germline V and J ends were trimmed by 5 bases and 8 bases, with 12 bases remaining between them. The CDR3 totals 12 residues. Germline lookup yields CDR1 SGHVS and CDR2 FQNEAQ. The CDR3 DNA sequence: TGTGCCAGCAGCCGGGACATAGGGGGCTACACCTTC. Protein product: CASSRDIGGYTF.

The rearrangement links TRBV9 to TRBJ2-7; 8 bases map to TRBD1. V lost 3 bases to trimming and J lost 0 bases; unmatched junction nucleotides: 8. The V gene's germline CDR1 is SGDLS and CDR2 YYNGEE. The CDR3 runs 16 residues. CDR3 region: CASSEGQAQSSYEQYF. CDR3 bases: TGTGCCAGCAGCGAGGGACAGGCCCAGAGCTCCTACGAGCAGTACTTC.

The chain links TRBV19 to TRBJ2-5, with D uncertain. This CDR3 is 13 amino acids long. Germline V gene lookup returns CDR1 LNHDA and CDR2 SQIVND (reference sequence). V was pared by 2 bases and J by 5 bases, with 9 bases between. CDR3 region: CASSIRPGETQYF. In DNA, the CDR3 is TGTGCCAGTAGTATAAGGCCCGGGGAGACCCAGTACTTC. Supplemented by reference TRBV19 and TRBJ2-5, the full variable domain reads DGGITQSPKYLFRKEGQNVTLSCEQNLNHDAMYWYRQDPGQGLRLIYYSQIVNDFQKGDIAEGYSVSREKKESFPLTVTSAQKNPTAFYLCASSIRPGETQYFGPGTRLLVL.

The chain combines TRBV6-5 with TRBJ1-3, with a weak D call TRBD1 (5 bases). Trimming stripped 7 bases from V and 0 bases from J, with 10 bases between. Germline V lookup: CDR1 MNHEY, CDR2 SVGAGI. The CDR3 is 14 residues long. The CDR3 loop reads CASIVDSSGNTIYF. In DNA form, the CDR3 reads TGTGCCAGCATAGTTGACAGCTCTGGAAACACCATATATTTT.

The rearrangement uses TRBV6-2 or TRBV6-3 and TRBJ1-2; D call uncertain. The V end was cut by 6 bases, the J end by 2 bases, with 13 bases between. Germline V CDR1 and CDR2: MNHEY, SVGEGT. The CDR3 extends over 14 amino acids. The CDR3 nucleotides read TGTGCCAGCAGCCGTCCGGGTCGCAACTATGGCTACACCTTC. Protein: CASSRPGRNYGYTF.